What follows is one TCR beta chain and its context. Its antigen is unidentified. This CDR3 region has 14 residues. Regarding donors, all were healthy bone marrow donors. These data belong to a study of cytomegalovirus exposure and HLA in healthy donors. Notes on the study in general: An analysis done earlier found most TCR beta V segments productive about 87% or about 30% of the time.

Amplification used 60 Vbeta primers and 13 Jbeta primers. The data were produced by immunoSEQ multiplex PCR, yet TCRdb's version contains in-frame clones alone and is incomplete. The repertoire has around 140,000 clones, 82% of them found once; the top ten carry roughly 8%. The TCR was taken from a woman aged 45-65 years in good health and CMV-seropositive. The V call is TRBV21-1, the J call TRBJ1-2; the D call of TRBD1 is as the table states it, not checked on the DNA. TRBV21-1 is a known pseudogene. The sequenced sample was PBMCs. The DNA of the CDR3 is TGTGCCAGCAGCGACAGGGCTTTCGGCTATGGCTACACCTTC. It translates to CASSDRAFGYGYTF.